This T cell receptor (beta chain) came from a study of T cells after posttransplantation cyclophosphamide listed by TCRdb under 2016. General notes on the study: The study tracked T cell repertoire reconstitution by TRB sequencing after myeloablative bone marrow transplantation using posttransplantation cyclophosphamide as GVHD prophylaxis. Blood from all 35 or so PTCy patients with 1-year posttransplant specimens was subjected to TRB sequencing. Public TRB sequences were checked against a database of over 3,000 sequences associated with responses to pathogens, tumor antigens, self-antigens and alloantigens. Up to 3 additional blood samples from 2 to 5.2 years after transplant were also TRB-sequenced in 3 patients, as was pretransplant blood from several patients. Because TRA and TRB clonality correlated tightly in some 10 samples, the subsequent TCR analyses were limited to TRB only. Samples from under 40 PTCy-treated patients, along with samples from about 16 of their related bone marrow donors, underwent antigen receptor sequencing.

The germline V gene encodes CDR1 ENHRY and CDR2 SYGVKD. Counted from cysteine to phenylalanine, this CDR3 has 14 amino acids. Only the CDR3 DNA stays, 42 bases, in frame from base 1. Peripheral blood samples were provided by related bone marrow donors on the day of marrow donation. Mononuclear cells from peripheral blood and bone marrow were separated by Ficoll-Hypaque density centrifugation and then cryopreserved. FACS on a FACSAria II was used to sort CD4+ and CD8+ T cells, including the naive and memory subsets. With respect to this clone: The antigen it recognizes is unknown. Base qualities are not provided; no much larger clone lies one nucleotide away.

Results the study describes overall, beyond this receptor: The TRB repertoires of T cells infiltrating skin or GI tract showed only limited overlap with the TRB repertoires of T cells in blood. Across around 40 patients, TRB clonality was highly associated with recipient CMV seropositivity and CMV reactivation, and diversity in PTCy patients was similar to diversity in CNI/methotrexate controls. Donor-recipient similarity was low at 1-2 months but rose over the first year, and later blood repertoires were often dominated by donor CD8+ memory clones.

TRB sequencing used genomic DNA with the immunoSEQ assay at survey resolution or the hsTCRB kit. The study's own analysis went as follows. The immunoSEQ software handled the initial read processing, while the LymphoSeq R package was used for the repertoire analyses. Clonality was computed as 1 minus normalized Shannon entropy; Gini coefficient was also calculated for each TRB dataset. Phenotypes of unsorted samples were inferred by mapping TRB sequences from sorted subsets of the recipient or donor onto the same recipient's unsorted samples. TCRdb stores this immuneACCESS table with in-frame sequences only. Part of the clones is absent; in the studies checked, under half of the shortfall reflects unresolved V genes, and no reason is known for the rest. The V and J calls and clone size were taken over from that table, and D and trimming were inferred from the DNA. The sample table shows some 5,500 clones, and roughly 98% are seen once. 0.65% to 1% of the sample comes from the top ten.

This TCR was sampled from a man in his forties or fifties in good health, CMV-negative, and a related stem cell transplant donor. This chain is built from TRBV10-3 and TRBJ2-5; 7 nucleotides in the junction match TRBD1. Judging by the DNA end, TRBJ2-7 fits better; the J call may be wrong. The sequenced material came from memory CD4+ T cells sorted from PBMCs. Here the CDR3 is given as CAISEGGGVYEQYF. The nucleotides are TGTGCCATCAGTGAAGGGGGCGGCGTCTACGAGCAGTACTTC.